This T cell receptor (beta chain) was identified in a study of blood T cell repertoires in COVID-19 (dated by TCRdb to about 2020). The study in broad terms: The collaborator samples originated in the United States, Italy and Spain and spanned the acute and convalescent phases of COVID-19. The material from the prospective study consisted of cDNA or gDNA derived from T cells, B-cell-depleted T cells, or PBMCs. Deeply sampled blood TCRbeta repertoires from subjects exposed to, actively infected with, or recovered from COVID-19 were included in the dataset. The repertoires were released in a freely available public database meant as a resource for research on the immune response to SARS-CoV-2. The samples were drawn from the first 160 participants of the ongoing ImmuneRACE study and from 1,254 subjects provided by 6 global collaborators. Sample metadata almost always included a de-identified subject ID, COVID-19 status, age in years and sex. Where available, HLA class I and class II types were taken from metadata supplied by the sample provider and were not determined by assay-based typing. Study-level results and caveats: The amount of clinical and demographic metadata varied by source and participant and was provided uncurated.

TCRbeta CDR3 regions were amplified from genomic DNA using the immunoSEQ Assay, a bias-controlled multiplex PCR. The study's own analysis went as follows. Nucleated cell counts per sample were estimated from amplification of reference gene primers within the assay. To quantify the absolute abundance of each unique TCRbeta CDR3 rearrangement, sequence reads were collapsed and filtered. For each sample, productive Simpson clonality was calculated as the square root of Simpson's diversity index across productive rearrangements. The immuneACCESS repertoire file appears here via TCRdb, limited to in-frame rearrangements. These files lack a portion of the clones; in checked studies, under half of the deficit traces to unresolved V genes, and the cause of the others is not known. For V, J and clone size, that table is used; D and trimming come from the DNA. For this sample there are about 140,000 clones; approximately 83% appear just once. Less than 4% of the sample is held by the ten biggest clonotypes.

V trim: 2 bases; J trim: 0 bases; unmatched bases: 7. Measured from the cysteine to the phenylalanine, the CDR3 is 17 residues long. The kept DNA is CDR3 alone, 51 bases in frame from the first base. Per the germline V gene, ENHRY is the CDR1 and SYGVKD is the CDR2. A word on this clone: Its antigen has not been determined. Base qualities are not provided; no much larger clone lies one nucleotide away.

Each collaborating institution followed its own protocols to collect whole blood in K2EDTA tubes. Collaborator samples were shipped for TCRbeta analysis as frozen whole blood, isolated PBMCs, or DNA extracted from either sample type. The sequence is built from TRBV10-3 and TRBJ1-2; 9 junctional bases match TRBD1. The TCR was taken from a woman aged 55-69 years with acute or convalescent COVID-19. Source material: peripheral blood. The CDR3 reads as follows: CAISETPTGGTNYGYTF. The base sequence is TGTGCCATCAGTGAGACTCCGACAGGGGGTACTAACTATGGCTACACCTTC.